This is a list of T cell receptor beta chains from one sample in a study of shared clonotypes between healthy human individuals. Profiled with immunoSEQ multiplex PCR; TCRdb holds only in-frame clones, not every one. The table lists under 2,000,000 clones, approximately 94% of them singletons. Sequenced: naive CD8+ T cells sorted from blood. The receptors come from a young man in good health. The CDR3 runs from the conserved cysteine through the conserved F or W. D genes are given only for firm matches. Size tells how often a clone was seen (once, few, many) or the class of an expanded clone, and some rows leave it out.

NA | TRBJ2-7 | TRBD2 | TRBV7-2 | CASSPVGGGPHEQYF | TGTGCCAGCAGCCCTGTGGGGGGAGGGCCCCACGAGCAGTACTTC
NA | TRBJ2-7 | TRBD1 | TRBV9 | CASSPQGTGDYEQYF | TGTGCCAGCAGCCCTCAGGGGACAGGGGACTACGAGCAGTACTTC
NA | TRBJ2-7 | TRBD1 | TRBV27 | CASSSGQVDEQYF | TGTGCCAGCAGTTCAGGACAGGTCGACGAGCAGTACTTC
once | TRBJ2-7 | TRBD2 | TRBV5-6 | CASSPSGRAGGDF | TGTGCCAGCAGCCCGAGCGGGAGGGCCGGAGGGGACTTC
NA | TRBJ2-1 | NA | TRBV13 | CASSPSPGVYNEQFF | TGTGCCAGCAGCCCCTCCCCCGGGGTTTACAATGAGCAGTTCTTC
NA | TRBJ2-7 | NA | TRBV27 | CASSFGGGEQYF | TGTGCCAGCAGTTTTGGAGGTGGCGAGCAGTACTTC
NA | TRBJ2-7 | NA | TRBV6-5 | CASSYSAQGSSYEQYF | TGTGCCAGCAGTTACTCGGCGCAGGGGAGCTCCTACGAGCAGTACTTC
NA | TRBJ2-3 | NA | TRBV5-6 | CASSLGYADTQYF | TGTGCCAGCAGCTTAGGATACGCAGATACGCAGTATTTT
NA | TRBJ2-7 | NA | TRBV28 | CASRGEGGIYEQYF | TGTGCCAGCAGGGGAGAGGGGGGGATCTACGAGCAGTACTTC
NA | TRBJ1-5 | NA | TRBV6-5 | CASSYSTEQPQHF | TGTGCCAGCAGTTACTCGACGGAACAGCCCCAGCATTTT
NA | TRBJ2-7 | TRBD1 | TRBV28 | CASSPLGGGYEQYF | TGTGCCAGCAGTCCTTTAGGGGGCGGCTACGAGCAGTACTTC
NA | TRBJ1-1 | NA | TRBV6-5 | CASSYSSSGGTEAFF | TGTGCCAGCAGTTACTCATCATCGGGGGGCACTGAAGCTTTCTTT
NA | TRBJ2-2 | NA | TRBV20-1 | CSARQSGELFF | TGCAGTGCTAGACAGTCTGGGGAGCTGTTTTTT
NA | TRBJ1-6 | NA | TRBV19 | CASSIRDNLSPLHF | TGTGCCAGTAGTATCCGGGACAACCTTTCACCCCTCCACTTT
NA | TRBJ2-2 | NA | TRBV11-2 | CASTGVYAGELFF | TGTGCCAGCACAGGGGTTTATGCCGGGGAGCTGTTTTTT
NA | TRBJ2-3 | TRBD2 | TRBV10-1 | CASSDLTGGTDTQYF | TGCGCCAGCAGTGATCTCACGGGGGGGACAGATACGCAGTATTTT
NA | TRBJ2-7 | TRBD2 | TRBV27 | CASSFGAGDYEQYF | TGTGCCAGCAGTTTCGGCGCGGGAGATTACGAGCAGTACTTC
once | TRBJ2-2 | NA | TRBV29-1 | CRPGEINSTGELFF | TGCAGGCCGGGGGAGATTAACTCCACCGGGGAGCTGTTTTTT
NA | TRBJ2-7 | NA | TRBV5-1 | CASSLKDSPVDEQYF | TGCGCCAGCAGCTTGAAAGACAGCCCCGTCGACGAGCAGTACTTC
NA | TRBJ2-7 | TRBD1 | TRBV7-9 | CASSPPGQVQYEQYF | TGTGCCAGCAGCCCCCCCGGACAGGTGCAGTACGAGCAGTACTTC
NA | TRBJ2-2 | NA | TRBV29-1 | CSVVETNTGELFF | TGCAGCGTTGTGGAAACGAACACCGGGGAGCTGTTTTTT